This TCR beta chain was documented in a study of T cell repertoires in cytomegalovirus infection. Study details: The authors relied on CMV epitopes, both recently identified HLA-C-restricted and well-studied HLA-B-restricted. Study observations and caveats: Public TCR beta family frequency separated CMV-and-HLA carriers, including in an independent cohort. HLA-C-restricted TCR beta clonotypes specific for CMV led the ex vivo response.

This clonotype was seen more than once but under ten times. Its target is not known. The germline V gene encodes CDR1 SEHNR and CDR2 FQNEAQ (reference sequence). V was shortened by 8 bases and J by 0 bases, with 17 bases between the two germline ends. The length of the CDR3 is 15 residues. TCRdb reprocessed the reads via MiXCR and lists one record per CDR3 protein. The sample carries around 100,000 distinct CDR3 sequences, 30% recorded once. The sequencing here drew on CD8+ T cells from cultured PBMCs, taken from culture after CMV antigen stimulation. The V gene is TRBV7-9, the J gene TRBJ2-7, with D perhaps matching TRBD2 (7 bases). The clonotype comes from a human donor in good health (CMV status not recorded). Some clones in this sample may be carry-over from other donors' samples. This CDR3 is CASVGQRGLSYEQYF. In DNA, the CDR3 is TGTGCCAGCGTAGGACAGCGGGGCCTCTCCTACGAGCAGTACTTC.